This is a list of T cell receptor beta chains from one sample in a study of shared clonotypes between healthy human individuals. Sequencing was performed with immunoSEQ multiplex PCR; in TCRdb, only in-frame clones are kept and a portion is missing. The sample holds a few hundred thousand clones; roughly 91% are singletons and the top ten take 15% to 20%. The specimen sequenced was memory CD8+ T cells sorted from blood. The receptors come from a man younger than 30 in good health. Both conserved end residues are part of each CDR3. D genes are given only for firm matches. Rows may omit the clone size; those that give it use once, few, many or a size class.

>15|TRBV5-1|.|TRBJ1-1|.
CASSLVGMVDTEAFF
TGCGCCAGCAGCTTGGTGGGTATGGTGGACACTGAAGCTTTCTTT
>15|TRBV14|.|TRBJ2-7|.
CASSHPRGGSDEQYF
TGTGCCAGCAGCCACCCCAGAGGGGGAAGCGACGAGCAGTACTTC
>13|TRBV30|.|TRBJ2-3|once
CAWSVGVSDTQYF
TGTGCCTGGAGTGTTGGTGTGTCAGATACGCAGTATTTT
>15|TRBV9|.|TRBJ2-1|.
CASSVEQGFYNEQFF
TGTGCCAGCAGCGTAGAACAGGGTTTCTACAATGAGCAGTTCTTC
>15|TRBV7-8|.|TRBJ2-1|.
CASSLERLSYNEQFF
TGTGCCAGCAGCTTAGAGAGACTATCCTACAATGAGCAGTTCTTC
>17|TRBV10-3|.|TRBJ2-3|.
CAISESQFGGSTDTQYF
TGTGCCATCAGCGAGTCCCAATTTGGGGGGAGCACAGATACGCAGTATTTT
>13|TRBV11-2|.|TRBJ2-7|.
CASSFLQGYEQYF
TGTGCCAGCAGCTTCCTTCAGGGCTACGAGCAGTACTTC
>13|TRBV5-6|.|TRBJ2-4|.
CASSFGGPNIQYF
TGTGCCAGCAGCTTTGGTGGACCAAACATTCAGTACTTC
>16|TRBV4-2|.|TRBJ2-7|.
CASSQDLARLGDEQYF
TGTGCCAGCAGCCAAGATTTAGCAAGGCTCGGGGACGAGCAGTACTTC
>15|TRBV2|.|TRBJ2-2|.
CASSEAGGPPGELFF
TGTGCCAGCAGTGAAGCGGGAGGACCCCCCGGGGAGCTGTTTTTT
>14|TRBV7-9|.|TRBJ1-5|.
CASSLGGGPQPQHF
TGTGCCAGCAGCTTAGGTGGAGGGCCTCAGCCCCAGCATTTT
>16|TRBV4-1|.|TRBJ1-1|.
CASSQKAPAWSTEAFF
TGCGCCAGCAGCCAGAAGGCCCCCGCGTGGTCCACTGAAGCTTTCTTT
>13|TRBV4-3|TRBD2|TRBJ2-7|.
CATPGREGPEQYF
TGCGCCACCCCCGGGCGGGAGGGCCCCGAGCAGTACTTC
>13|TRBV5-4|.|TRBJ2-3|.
CASSFRTEDTQYF
TGTGCCAGCAGCTTTAGGACAGAAGATACGCAGTATTTT
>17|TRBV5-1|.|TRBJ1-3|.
CASSPGSLKSSGNTIYF
TGCGCCAGCAGCCCGGGAAGCTTAAAGAGCTCTGGAAACACCATATATTTT
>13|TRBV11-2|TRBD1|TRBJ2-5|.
CASSLARGKTQYF
TGTGCCAGCAGCTTAGCCAGGGGGAAGACCCAGTACTTC
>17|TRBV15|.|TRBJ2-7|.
CATSRAYVGGVSYEQYF
TGTGCCACCAGCAGAGCTTATGTTGGTGGGGTCTCCTACGAGCAGTACTTC
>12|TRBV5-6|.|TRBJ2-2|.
CASSTQGWELFF
TGTGCCAGCAGCACCCAGGGGTGGGAGCTGTTTTTT
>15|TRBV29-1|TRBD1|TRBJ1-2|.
CSVKNPGQLNYGYTF
TGCAGCGTTAAAAACCCGGGACAGCTTAACTATGGCTACACCTTC
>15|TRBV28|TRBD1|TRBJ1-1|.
CASSPRGQGKPEAFF
TGTGCCAGCAGTCCAAGGGGACAGGGGAAGCCTGAAGCTTTCTTT
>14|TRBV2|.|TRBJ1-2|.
CASTTGTPRSGYTF
TGTGCCAGCACCACCGGAACACCCAGGAGTGGCTACACCTTC
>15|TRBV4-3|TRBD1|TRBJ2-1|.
CASSQGTGVGNEQFF
TGCGCCAGCAGCCAAGGGACAGGGGTAGGAAATGAGCAGTTCTTC
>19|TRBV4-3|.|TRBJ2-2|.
CASSQESIGGAVDTGELFF
TGCGCCAGCAGCCAAGAGTCGATCGGGGGCGCGGTCGACACCGGGGAGCTGTTTTTT
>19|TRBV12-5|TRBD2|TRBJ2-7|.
CASGLVPGTSGRAIHEQYF
TGTGCTAGTGGTTTGGTACCAGGAACTAGCGGGAGGGCAATCCACGAGCAGTACTTC
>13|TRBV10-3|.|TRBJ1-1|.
CAISELGNTEAFF
TGTGCCATCAGCGAGCTGGGGAACACTGAAGCTTTCTTT
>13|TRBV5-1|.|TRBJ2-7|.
CASSLSPTYEQYF
TGCGCCAGCAGCTTGTCTCCTACTTACGAGCAGTACTTC
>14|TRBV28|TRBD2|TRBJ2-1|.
CASSLLSLAGMQFF
TGTGCCAGCAGTTTACTTTCGCTAGCGGGGATGCAGTTCTTC
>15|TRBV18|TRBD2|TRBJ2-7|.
CASSSAGTSPYEQYF
TGTGCCAGCTCATCCGCCGGGACTAGCCCTTACGAGCAGTACTTC
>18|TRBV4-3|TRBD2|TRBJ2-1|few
CASSQDRTSGWAYNEQFF
TGCGCCAGCAGCCAAGATAGAACTAGCGGGTGGGCATACAATGAGCAGTTCTTC
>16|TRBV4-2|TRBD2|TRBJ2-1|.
CASSQKTSGPYNEQFF
TGTGCCAGCAGCCAAAAGACTAGCGGACCCTACAATGAGCAGTTCTTC
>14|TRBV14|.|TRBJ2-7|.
CASSQTGLGYEQYF
TGTGCCAGCAGCCAAACGGGACTGGGCTACGAGCAGTACTTC
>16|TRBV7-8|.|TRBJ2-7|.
CASSLSTGRGFNEQYF
TGTGCCAGCAGCTTATCTACGGGACGGGGGTTCAACGAGCAGTACTTC
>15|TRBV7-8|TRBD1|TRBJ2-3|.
CASSAGQGSTDTQYF
TGTGCCAGCAGCGCGGGACAGGGTAGCACAGATACGCAGTATTTT
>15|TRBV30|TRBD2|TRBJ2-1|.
CAWSGPSGNYNEQFF
TGTGCCTGGAGTGGCCCTAGCGGGAACTACAATGAGCAGTTCTTC
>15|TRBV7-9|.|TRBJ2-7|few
CASIAVSAPLDEQYF
TGTGCCAGCATCGCGGTGTCGGCCCCTTTGGACGAGCAGTACTTC
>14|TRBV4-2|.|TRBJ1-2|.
CASSQDEGEGGYTF
TGTGCCAGCAGCCAAGATGAGGGAGAAGGCGGCTACACCTTC
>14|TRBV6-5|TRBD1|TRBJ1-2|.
CASSGQGAFYGYTF
TGTGCCAGCAGTGGACAGGGGGCTTTCTATGGCTACACCTTC
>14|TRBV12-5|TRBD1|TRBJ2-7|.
CASDPGQGLVEQYF
TGTGCTAGTGATCCCGGACAGGGCCTAGTGGAGCAGTACTTC
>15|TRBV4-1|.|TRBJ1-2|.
CASSQGPTGRSGYTF
TGCGCCAGCAGCCAAGGCCCCACCGGGCGAAGTGGCTACACCTTC
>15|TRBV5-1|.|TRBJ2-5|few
CASKPGRLGGETQYF
TGCGCCAGCAAGCCTGGACGACTTGGTGGAGAGACCCAGTACTTC
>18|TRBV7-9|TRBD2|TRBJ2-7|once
CASSHSGLAGGITYEQYF
TGTGCCAGCAGCCACTCTGGACTAGCGGGAGGCATCACCTACGAGCAGTACTTC
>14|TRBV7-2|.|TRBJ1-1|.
CASSPGTLDTEAFF
TGTGCCAGCAGCCCCGGGACCCTGGACACTGAAGCTTTCTTT
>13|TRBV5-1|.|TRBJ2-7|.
CASSWDISYEQYF
TGCGCCAGCAGCTGGGACATCTCCTACGAGCAGTACTTC
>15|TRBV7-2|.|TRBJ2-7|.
CASSLITGAYYEQYF
TGTGCCAGCAGCTTAATCACTGGGGCCTACTACGAGCAGTACTTC
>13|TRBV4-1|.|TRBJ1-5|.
CASSSTTGQPQHF
TGCGCCAGCAGCTCTACTACTGGTCAGCCCCAGCATTTT
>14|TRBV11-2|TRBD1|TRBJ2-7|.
CASSLDRGAYEQYF
TGTGCCAGCAGCTTGGACAGGGGTGCTTACGAGCAGTACTTC
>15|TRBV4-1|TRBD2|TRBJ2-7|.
CASSDLGLAGDEQYF
TGCGCCAGCAGCGATTTGGGACTAGCGGGAGATGAGCAGTACTTC
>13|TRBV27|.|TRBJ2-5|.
CASSPPGQETQYF
TGTGCCAGCAGTCCCCCCGGGCAAGAGACCCAGTACTTC
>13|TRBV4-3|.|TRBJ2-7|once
CASSQGNIYEQYF
TGCGCCAGCAGCCAAGGAAATATCTACGAGCAGTACTTC
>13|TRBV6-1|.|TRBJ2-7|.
CASSGAGSYEQYF
TGTGCCAGCAGTGGGGCGGGTTCCTACGAGCAGTACTTC
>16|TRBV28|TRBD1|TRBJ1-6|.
CASSSTGAPYNSPLHF
TGTGCCAGCAGTTCCACAGGGGCACCCTATAATTCACCCCTCCACTTT
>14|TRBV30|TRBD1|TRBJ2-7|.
CAWSGSGQRWEQYF
TGTGCCTGGAGTGGGTCGGGACAGCGATGGGAGCAGTACTTC
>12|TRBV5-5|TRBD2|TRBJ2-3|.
CRGLTSGNTQYF
TGTAGGGGGTTGACTAGCGGGAATACGCAGTATTTT
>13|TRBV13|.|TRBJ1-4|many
CASRNRGNEKLFF
TGTGCCAGCAGGAATCGGGGGAATGAAAAACTGTTTTTT